These T cell receptor beta chains were read from a single sample in a study of monozygotic twins with cystic fibrosis. The repertoire was sequenced with immunoSEQ multiplex PCR; TCRdb's copy has only in-frame clones and lacks some. The data hold approximately 23,000 clones, with 87% observed a single time. Sample: blood. The receptors were sampled from a woman aged 25 to 39 with cystic fibrosis. The CDR3 runs from the conserved cysteine through the conserved F or W. Each record gives: J gene, V gene, CDR3 protein.

>TRBJ2-7|TRBV18
CASSPQGEAQQYF
>TRBJ1-1|TRBV18
CASSLQGGTEAFF
>TRBJ1-6|TRBV5-1
CASSLWGTGEPGSPLHF
>TRBJ2-3|TRBV29-1
CSGGRARGTDTQYF
>TRBJ2-1|TRBV19
CASSMRDRSNEQFF
>TRBJ2-1|TRBV6-5
CASRPPGGRYNEQFF
>TRBJ1-2|TRBV7-2
CASSLGSLEGYTF
>TRBJ2-7|TRBV5-1
CASSLRAGTAGSPYEQYF
>TRBJ2-7|TRBV10-3
CAISDPIGGAGAYEQYF
>TRBJ1-1|TRBV7-9
CASSLGQGSTEAFF
>TRBJ1-6|TRBV7-6
CASRGGGGIGSPLHF
>TRBJ2-2|TRBV7-8
CASSFATGTVNTGELFF
>TRBJ1-2|TRBV19
CASIQMGGLYGYTF
>TRBJ1-6|TRBV30
CAWSSRKGYNSPLHF
>TRBJ1-2|TRBV4-3
CASSQDWTGSFHYGYTF
>TRBJ2-7|TRBV6-5
CASSTGGGRSYEQYF
>TRBJ1-4|TRBV4-1
CASSQDRGASNEKLFF
>TRBJ1-2|TRBV5-1
CASSLVGGGPYGYTF
>TRBJ2-3|TRBV27
CASSPLEAGTVDTQYF
>TRBJ2-5|TRBV11-2
CASSRGIQETQYF
>TRBJ2-7|TRBV6-5
CASSYTGRAPGEQYF
>TRBJ2-7|TRBV4-3
CASSQERQGWTLSSYEQYF
>TRBJ1-1|TRBV5-6
CASSGDRGWGEAFF
>TRBJ1-1|TRBV4-1
CASSPEGGNDPPAFF
>TRBJ1-3|TRBV6-5
CASSPGTGGNTIYF
>TRBJ2-2|TRBV4-2
CASSPPDRGHGELFF
>TRBJ1-5|TRBV25-1
CASSGDRTLGPQHF
>TRBJ1-1|TRBV28
CASSSTEDEAFF
>.|TRBV27
CASRFAGGYEQYF
>TRBJ1-1|TRBV6-1
CASRDRDLNTEAFF
>TRBJ2-5|TRBV5-1
CASSPGRRGGQETQYF
>TRBJ1-1|TRBV13
CASSPGQGGTEAFF
>TRBJ2-4|TRBV2
CASRLHDIQYF
>TRBJ1-5|TRBV7-9
CASSPGEGNQPQHF
>TRBJ2-5|TRBV6-1
CASGQPGSKTQYF
>TRBJ1-1|TRBV6-1
CASSGGTGGTEAFF
>TRBJ2-2|TRBV18
CASSPPGLNTGELFF
>TRBJ2-2|TRBV5-4
CASSLVEGANTGELFF
>TRBJ1-2|TRBV11-2
CASSSTWTGLNYGYTF
>TRBJ1-2|TRBV2
CASSAEARGPTDYGYTF
>TRBJ1-2|TRBV7-9
CASSSGTADGYTF
>TRBJ1-1|TRBV30
CAWSADRGGTEAFF
>TRBJ1-2|TRBV7-9
CASSLKGRESYTF
>TRBJ1-5|TRBV7-9
CASSLGVGQPQHF
>TRBJ1-1|TRBV12-5
CASGLGRTEAFF
>TRBJ2-3|TRBV2
CASRTDRGRGTDTQYF
>TRBJ1-1|TRBV4-2
CASSPQGREDTEAFF
>TRBJ2-7|TRBV2
CASSRRGPSDEQYF
>TRBJ2-3|TRBV6-5
CASRDSTDTQYF
>TRBJ2-7|TRBV6-6
CASSPGGPVEQYF
>TRBJ2-5|TRBV29-1
CSVVFVYQETQYF
>TRBJ1-3|TRBV23-1
CASSHLDCPGAPGNTIYF
>TRBJ2-3|TRBV27
CASSFPGDTQYF
>TRBJ1-2|TRBV10-2
CASSEGPGYGYTF
>TRBJ1-3|TRBV29-1
CSADSGNTIYF
>TRBJ1-2|TRBV28
CASSHRGRSGGYTF
>TRBJ2-7|TRBV9
CASSADTYEQYF